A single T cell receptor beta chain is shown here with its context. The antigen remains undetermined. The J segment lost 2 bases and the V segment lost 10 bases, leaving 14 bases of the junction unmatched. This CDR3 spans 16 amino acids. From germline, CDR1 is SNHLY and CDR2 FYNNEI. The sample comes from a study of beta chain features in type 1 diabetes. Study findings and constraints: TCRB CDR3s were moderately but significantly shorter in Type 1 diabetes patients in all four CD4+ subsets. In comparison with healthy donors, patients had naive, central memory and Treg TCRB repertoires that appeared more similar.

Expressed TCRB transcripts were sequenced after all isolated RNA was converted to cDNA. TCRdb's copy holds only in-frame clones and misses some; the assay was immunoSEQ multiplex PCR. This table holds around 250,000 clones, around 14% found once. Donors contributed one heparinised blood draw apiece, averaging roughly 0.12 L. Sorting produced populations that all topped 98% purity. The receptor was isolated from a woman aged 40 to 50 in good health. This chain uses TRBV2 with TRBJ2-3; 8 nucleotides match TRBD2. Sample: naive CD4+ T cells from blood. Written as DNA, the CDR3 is TGTGCCAACCCTAATCCAACTAGCGGCCACACAGATACGCAGTATTTT. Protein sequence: CANPNPTSGHTDTQYF.